The 12 T cell receptor beta chains listed next were all sequenced from one sample in a study of identifying expanded T cells in peripheral blood. Profiled with immunoSEQ multiplex PCR; TCRdb holds only in-frame clones, not every one. The data show more than 85,000 clones, about nine tenths seen once. Sequenced input: blood. Every receptor here comes from a person between 18 and 70 years old in good health.

At least ten counts were recorded for this clone. V is TRBV5-1 and J is TRBJ2-7; TRBD2 might be the D (5 bases). This CDR3 has 14 amino acids. CDR1 is SGHRS, CDR2 YFSETQ, per germline. V was cut by 3 bases and J by 6 bases, with 16 bases left in between. The CDR3 sequence: CASSSSQDWVEQYF. The CDR3 coding sequence is TGCGCCAGCAGCTCCTCTCAGGACTGGGTCGAGCAGTACTTC.

This sequence joins TRBV10-3 and TRBJ1-1, with 8 bases identical to TRBD1. Germline trimming cut 2 bases from V and 4 bases from J; bases unmatched to any gene: 6. The CDR3 consists of 15 residues. The germline gives CDR1 ENHRY, CDR2 SYGVKD. The DNA of the CDR3 is TGTGCCATCAGTGAGGGCAGGGGGCGCATCACTGAAGCTTTCTTT. Its translation is CAISEGRGRITEAFF.

The rearrangement links TRBV19 to TRBJ2-3; 10 nucleotides match TRBD1. The CDR3 length is 16 residues. V gave up 9 bases and J gave up 3 bases; unmatched junction bases: 12. The germline V gene has CDR1 LNHDA and CDR2 SQIVND (reference sequence). In nucleotides, the CDR3 is TGTGCCAGCACCGATCTCCGGGACAGGGGAACAGATACGCAGTATTTT. It yields the protein CASTDLRDRGTDTQYF.

The chain employs TRBV25-1 and TRBJ2-7, with 10 bases identical to TRBD1. Germline lookup yields CDR1 MGHDK and CDR2 SYGVNS. The junction had 3 bases not matched to a gene; V was cut back by 4 bases and J by 3 bases. CDR3 size: 14 residues. The DNA of the CDR3 is TGTGCCAGCAGTGGACAGGGGGCGAGCTACGAGCAGTACTTC. This translates into CASSGQGASYEQYF.

This clone was seen a single time. This chain links TRBV7-9 with TRBJ1-2, with 9 bases matching TRBD1. The CDR3 extends over 13 amino acids. With V trimmed by 5 bases and J by 5 bases, 3 bases remained unmatched. Germline V gives CDR1 SEHNR, CDR2 FQNEAQ (reference sequence). CDR3: CASSVQGAYGYTF. Here the CDR3 DNA reads TGTGCCAGCAGCGTACAGGGGGCGTATGGCTACACCTTC. Combining the CDR3 with reference TRBV7-9 and TRBJ1-2 gives the whole variable domain DTGVSQNPRHKITKRGQNVTFRCDPISEHNRLYWYRQTLGQGPEFLTYFQNEAQLEKSRLLSDRFSAERPKGSFSTLEIQRTEQGDSAMYLCASSVQGAYGYTFGSGTRLTVV.

The V gene is TRBV19, the J gene TRBJ2-1; D is unclear. Deletions cut 9 bases from V and 0 bases from J, with 9 bases between. Germline CDR1 and CDR2: LNHDA and SQIVND (reference sequence). The CDR3 is made up of 13 amino acids. The CDR3 nucleotides are TGTGCCAGCCAATCGAGCTCCTACAATGAGCAGTTCTTC. This codes for CASQSSSYNEQFF.

The chain joins TRBV7-9 to TRBJ2-7; the match to TRBD2 covers 7 bases. CDR3 length: 14 amino acids. V was pared by 3 bases and J by 4 bases, with 6 bases of the junction left unmatched. Germline CDR1 and CDR2: SEHNR and FQNEAQ (reference sequence). DNA for the CDR3: TGTGCCAGCAGCTTGGGGGGGTCCTGGTACGAGCAGTACTTC. The encoded protein is CASSLGGSWYEQYF.

The genes are TRBV7-9 and TRBJ2-7; 7 nucleotides align to TRBD2. This CDR3 has 14 amino acids. V dropped 4 bases and J dropped 1; count of bases not matched to a gene: 4. Germline loops: CDR1 SEHNR, CDR2 FQNEAQ (reference sequence). CDR3 loop: CASSSQGGSYEQYF. The CDR3 DNA reads TGTGCCAGCAGCTCCCAGGGAGGGTCCTACGAGCAGTACTTC.

The chain links TRBV5-1 to TRBJ2-1; D gene unclear. There are 15 residues in the CDR3. Germline assignment: CDR1 SGHRS and CDR2 YFSETQ. Deletions cut 4 bases from V and 3 bases from J, with 14 bases between. In DNA, the CDR3 is TGCGCCAGCAGCGTAGTAGGTTGGAGCTACAATGAGCAGTTCTTC. Translated: CASSVVGWSYNEQFF. The variable domain in full, with the rest retrieved from reference TRBV5-1 and TRBJ2-1, is KAGVTQTPRYLIKTRGQQVTLSCSPISGHRSVSWYQQTPGQGLQFLFEYFSETQRNKGNFPGRFSGRQFSNSRSEMNVSTLELGDSALYLCASSVVGWSYNEQFFGPGTRLTVL.

The J gene is TRBJ2-7, the V gene TRBV13, with 11 nucleotides matching TRBD2. Germline-derived CDR1 and CDR2 are PRHDT and FYEKMQ (reference sequence). The CDR3 spans 19 residues. V lost 8 bases to trimming and J lost 0 bases; unmatched junction nucleotides: 18. The CDR3 is CASANIGASGGRSSYEQYF. As DNA, the CDR3 is TGTGCCAGCGCCAACATCGGGGCTAGCGGGGGGAGGAGCTCCTACGAGCAGTACTTC.

CDR3 region: CAWSSANYGYTF. The CDR3 DNA reads TGTGCCTGGAGCAGCGCTAACTATGGCTACACCTTC. The V gene is TRBV30, the J gene TRBJ1-2, with D unresolved. Trimming shortened V by 3 bases and J by 0 bases, and 5 bases separated the two germline ends. Germline values: CDR1 GTSNPN, CDR2 SVGIG (reference sequence). The CDR3 is 12 amino acids.

The chain couples TRBV7-9 to TRBJ1-1; D uncertain. The CDR3 is made up of 12 amino acids. Germline lookup yields CDR1 SEHNR and CDR2 FQNEAQ (reference sequence). V lost 5 bases and J 2 bases, leaving 6 bases between the germline ends. The chain's CDR3 is CASSHSNTEAFF. CDR3 nucleotides: TGTGCCAGCAGCCACAGCAACACTGAAGCTTTCTTT.